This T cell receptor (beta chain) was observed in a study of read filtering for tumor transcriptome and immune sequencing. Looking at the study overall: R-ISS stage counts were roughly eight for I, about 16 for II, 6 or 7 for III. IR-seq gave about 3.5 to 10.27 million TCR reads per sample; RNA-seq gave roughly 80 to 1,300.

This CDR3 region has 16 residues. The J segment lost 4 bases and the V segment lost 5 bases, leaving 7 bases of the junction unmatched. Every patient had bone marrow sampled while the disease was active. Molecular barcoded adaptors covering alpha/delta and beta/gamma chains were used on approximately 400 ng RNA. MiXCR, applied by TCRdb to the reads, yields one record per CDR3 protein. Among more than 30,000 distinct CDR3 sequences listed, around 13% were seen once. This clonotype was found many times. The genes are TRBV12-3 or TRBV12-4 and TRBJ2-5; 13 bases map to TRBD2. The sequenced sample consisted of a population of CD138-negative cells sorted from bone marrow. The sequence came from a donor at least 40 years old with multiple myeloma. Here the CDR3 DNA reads TGTGCCAGCAGTCCCCGACTAGCGGGGGGAGGAGAGACCCAGTACTTC. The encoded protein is CASSPRLAGGGETQYF.